Listed below are T cell receptor beta chains from one sample, sequenced in a study of blood T cell repertoires in COVID-19. Measured with immunoSEQ multiplex PCR; TCRdb has only the in-frame clones, and not every one. Of under 250,000 clones detected, about four fifths appear once; the ten largest clones hold around 3.5%. The specimen was peripheral blood. The source of these receptors is a woman under 30 with acute or convalescent COVID-19. CDR3s include the opening cysteine and the closing phenylalanine or tryptophan. The order of the fields is D gene, V gene, clone size, J gene, CDR3 DNA, CDR3 protein. The D gene is left open where the match is weak. Clone size is given for some rows only: seen once, a few or many times, or a class if the clone is expanded.

D gene: TRBD1; V gene: TRBV3-1/TRBV3-2; clone size: -; J gene: TRBJ2-7; CDR3 DNA: TGTGCCAGCAGCCCGATGACAGGGGGCGGCGAGCAGTACTTC; CDR3 protein: CASSPMTGGGEQYF
D gene: TRBD2; V gene: TRBV14; clone size: few; J gene: TRBJ2-7; CDR3 DNA: TGTGCCAGCAGCCTAACTAGCGGGAGGGTGTCCTACGAGCAGTACTTC; CDR3 protein: CASSLTSGRVSYEQYF
D gene: TRBD2; V gene: TRBV11-2; clone size: -; J gene: TRBJ2-1; CDR3 DNA: TGTGCCAGCAGCGTAGATGGGACTAGCGGGAGAGTCTCCTACAATGAGCAGTTCTTC; CDR3 protein: CASSVDGTSGRVSYNEQFF
D gene: TRBD1; V gene: TRBV19; clone size: -; J gene: TRBJ2-4; CDR3 DNA: TGTGCCAGTAGTCTGGACAGGGCGGGCATTCAGTACTTC; CDR3 protein: CASSLDRAGIQYF
D gene: TRBD1; V gene: TRBV25-1; clone size: -; J gene: TRBJ1-3; CDR3 DNA: TGTGCCAGCAGACCAACCAGGGGGCCGGGGGGAAACACCATATATTTT; CDR3 protein: CASRPTRGPGGNTIYF
D gene: -; V gene: TRBV2; clone size: -; J gene: TRBJ1-4; CDR3 DNA: TGTGCCAGCAGCGATGGACTGGGAGGGGAAAAACTGTTTTTT; CDR3 protein: CASSDGLGGEKLFF
D gene: TRBD2; V gene: TRBV7-2; clone size: -; J gene: TRBJ2-3; CDR3 DNA: TGTGCCAGCAGCTCCAGCGGGAGAGTCACAGATACGCAGTATTTT; CDR3 protein: CASSSSGRVTDTQYF
D gene: TRBD1; V gene: TRBV10-3; clone size: -; J gene: TRBJ1-6; CDR3 DNA: TGTGCCATCAGTGGACAGGGAACTAATTCACCCCTCCACTTT; CDR3 protein: CAISGQGTNSPLHF
D gene: -; V gene: TRBV5-1; clone size: -; J gene: TRBJ2-1; CDR3 DNA: TGCGCCAGCAGCTTGGCCTTATCCGGGGGCAATGAGCAGTTCTTC; CDR3 protein: CASSLALSGGNEQFF
D gene: TRBD1; V gene: TRBV30; clone size: -; J gene: TRBJ2-7; CDR3 DNA: TGTGCCTGGAGTGTGGGACAGAAATACGAGCAGTACTTC; CDR3 protein: CAWSVGQKYEQYF
D gene: TRBD2; V gene: TRBV6-5; clone size: -; J gene: TRBJ2-1; CDR3 DNA: TGTGCCAGCAGTTTGTCCGGGACTAGCGGTTACAATGAGCAGTTCTTC; CDR3 protein: CASSLSGTSGYNEQFF
D gene: -; V gene: TRBV5-5; clone size: -; J gene: TRBJ1-1; CDR3 DNA: TGTGCCAGCAGCTTCATAGGGGCTACAGAGAACACTGAAGCTTTCTTT; CDR3 protein: CASSFIGATENTEAFF
D gene: -; V gene: TRBV5-6; clone size: -; J gene: TRBJ1-5; CDR3 DNA: TGTGCCAGCAGCTTCGGGGGCAATCAGCCCCAGCATTTT; CDR3 protein: CASSFGGNQPQHF
D gene: -; V gene: TRBV4-1; clone size: -; J gene: TRBJ2-5; CDR3 DNA: TGCGCCAGCAGCCAAGAAGCTACCCCTAGTCCAGAGACCCAGTACTTC; CDR3 protein: CASSQEATPSPETQYF
D gene: -; V gene: TRBV20-1; clone size: -; J gene: TRBJ1-6; CDR3 DNA: TGCAGTGCTAGTGTAAGGGACTTCGGTAATTCACCCCTCCACTTT; CDR3 protein: CSASVRDFGNSPLHF
D gene: TRBD2; V gene: TRBV10-3; clone size: -; J gene: TRBJ2-3; CDR3 DNA: TGTGCCATCAGTGAGTCGACGGGGGGACCCACAGATACGCAGTATTTT; CDR3 protein: CAISESTGGPTDTQYF
D gene: -; V gene: TRBV4-3; clone size: few; J gene: TRBJ1-2; CDR3 DNA: TGCGCCAGCAGCCAAGATAGGGGTGCCTATGGCTACACCTTC; CDR3 protein: CASSQDRGAYGYTF
D gene: -; V gene: TRBV28; clone size: -; J gene: TRBJ2-7; CDR3 DNA: TGTGCCAGCAGTTTACCTATTTCGACCTACGAGCAGTACTTC; CDR3 protein: CASSLPISTYEQYF
D gene: -; V gene: TRBV9; clone size: few; J gene: TRBJ2-2; CDR3 DNA: TGTGCCAGCAGCGTAAGGGGGACGGGGTTTGGCACCGGGGAGCTGTTTTTT; CDR3 protein: CASSVRGTGFGTGELFF
D gene: -; V gene: TRBV6-4; clone size: -; J gene: TRBJ1-5; CDR3 DNA: TGTGCCAGCAGCCCGGGAATTAATCAGCCCCAGCATTTT; CDR3 protein: CASSPGINQPQHF
D gene: -; V gene: TRBV11-2; clone size: -; J gene: TRBJ1-4; CDR3 DNA: TGTGCCAGCAGCGCTGCAGGGGTGGGCGAAAAACTGTTTTTT; CDR3 protein: CASSAAGVGEKLFF
D gene: -; V gene: TRBV12-5; clone size: -; J gene: TRBJ1-1; CDR3 DNA: TGTGCTAGTGGTTTGGAGGGGATGAACACTGAAGCTTTCTTT; CDR3 protein: CASGLEGMNTEAFF
D gene: TRBD1; V gene: TRBV19; clone size: few; J gene: TRBJ2-1; CDR3 DNA: TGTGCCACAACGACAGGGGGGCCATACAATGAGCAGTTCTTC; CDR3 protein: CATTTGGPYNEQFF
D gene: -; V gene: TRBV6-5; clone size: once; J gene: TRBJ1-3; CDR3 DNA: TGTGCCAGCGTAGCCAACTCGGGAAACACCATATATTTT; CDR3 protein: CASVANSGNTIYF
D gene: TRBD1; V gene: TRBV30; clone size: -; J gene: TRBJ2-5; CDR3 DNA: TGTGCCTGGAGTGGCTGGACAGGGATGGAGACCCAGTACTTC; CDR3 protein: CAWSGWTGMETQYF
D gene: TRBD2; V gene: TRBV6-5; clone size: -; J gene: TRBJ2-7; CDR3 DNA: TGTGCCAGCAGTTACGGGCTAGCGGTATACGAGCAGTACTTC; CDR3 protein: CASSYGLAVYEQYF
D gene: -; V gene: TRBV7-2; clone size: -; J gene: TRBJ2-2; CDR3 DNA: TGTGCCAGCAGCTTGCGGGGCCCAAACACCGGGGAGCTGTTTTTT; CDR3 protein: CASSLRGPNTGELFF
D gene: -; V gene: TRBV7-8; clone size: -; J gene: TRBJ1-1; CDR3 DNA: TGTGCCAGCAGCTTAGCAGACAGGTTGGGGACTGAAGCTTTCTTT; CDR3 protein: CASSLADRLGTEAFF
D gene: -; V gene: TRBV20-1; clone size: -; J gene: TRBJ2-7; CDR3 DNA: TGCAGTGCTAGTGAGGGGCCCTCGGAGGAGCAGTACTTC; CDR3 protein: CSASEGPSEEQYF
D gene: -; V gene: TRBV2; clone size: -; J gene: TRBJ1-2; CDR3 DNA: TGTGCCAGCCTGTCGAACTATGGCTACACCTTC; CDR3 protein: CASLSNYGYTF
D gene: -; V gene: TRBV4-3; clone size: -; J gene: TRBJ2-5; CDR3 DNA: TGCGCCAGCAGCCAAGTAGGCGGAACTTCACAAGAGACCCAGTACTTC; CDR3 protein: CASSQVGGTSQETQYF
D gene: -; V gene: TRBV9; clone size: -; J gene: TRBJ2-7; CDR3 DNA: TGTGCCAGCAGCGTAGAGGAGGGAGGAGGGTACGAGCAGTACTTC; CDR3 protein: CASSVEEGGGYEQYF
D gene: -; V gene: TRBV18; clone size: -; J gene: TRBJ2-2; CDR3 DNA: TGTGCCAGCTCACACTTACAGCAGACCAACACCGGGGAGCTGTTTTTT; CDR3 protein: CASSHLQQTNTGELFF
D gene: -; V gene: TRBV2; clone size: -; J gene: TRBJ1-6; CDR3 DNA: TGTGCCAGCAGACCTCAGGGAAACAATAATTCACCCCTCCACTTT; CDR3 protein: CASRPQGNNNSPLHF
D gene: TRBD1; V gene: TRBV7-9; clone size: few; J gene: TRBJ1-2; CDR3 DNA: TGTGCCAGCAGCTACGGACAGGGGGCTACCTATGGCTACACCTTC; CDR3 protein: CASSYGQGATYGYTF
D gene: TRBD1; V gene: TRBV10-3; clone size: -; J gene: TRBJ1-1; CDR3 DNA: TGTGCCACCGATGACAGGGGGCGGTTTTGGGGCGCTGAAGCTTTCTTT; CDR3 protein: CATDDRGRFWGAEAFF
D gene: -; V gene: TRBV7-9; clone size: -; J gene: TRBJ1-1; CDR3 DNA: TGTGCCAGCAGCCAAGGACTCCCACGGAACACTGAAGCTTTCTTT; CDR3 protein: CASSQGLPRNTEAFF
D gene: -; V gene: TRBV28; clone size: -; J gene: TRBJ1-4; CDR3 DNA: TGTGCCAGCAGTTCACCTTCAGATGAAAAACTGTTTTTT; CDR3 protein: CASSSPSDEKLFF
D gene: -; V gene: TRBV27; clone size: -; J gene: TRBJ2-3; CDR3 DNA: TGTGCCAGCAGTTTTGCGGGCAGAGATACGCAGTATTTT; CDR3 protein: CASSFAGRDTQYF
D gene: -; V gene: TRBV24-1; clone size: few; J gene: TRBJ1-5; CDR3 DNA: TGTGCCACCACGGGTGGAAGAAGCAATCAGCCCCAGCATTTT; CDR3 protein: CATTGGRSNQPQHF
D gene: -; V gene: TRBV7-6; clone size: -; J gene: TRBJ2-1; CDR3 DNA: TGTGCCAGCAGCTTTTTCCTAGAAAGCTACAATGAGCAGTTCTTC; CDR3 protein: CASSFFLESYNEQFF
D gene: -; V gene: TRBV21-1; clone size: -; J gene: TRBJ2-5; CDR3 DNA: TGTGCCAGCAGCAACGAATGGGGACTAGCGGGAGTATATTTGGAGACCCAGTACTTC; CDR3 protein: CASSNEWGLAGVYLETQYF
D gene: -; V gene: TRBV6-2/TRBV6-3; clone size: few; J gene: TRBJ2-7; CDR3 DNA: TGTGCCAGCAGTTACCCCGTCCACGAGCAGTACTTC; CDR3 protein: CASSYPVHEQYF
D gene: -; V gene: TRBV4-3; clone size: -; J gene: TRBJ1-3; CDR3 DNA: TGCGCCAGCAGCCAAGATCCCAGTGGTGGAAACACCATATATTTT; CDR3 protein: CASSQDPSGGNTIYF
D gene: -; V gene: TRBV12-3/TRBV12-4; clone size: -; J gene: TRBJ2-3; CDR3 DNA: TGTGCCAGCAGTTGGGACACCACAGATACGCAGTATTTT; CDR3 protein: CASSWDTTDTQYF
D gene: TRBD2; V gene: TRBV5-4; clone size: -; J gene: TRBJ2-1; CDR3 DNA: TGTGCCAGCAGCTCTTGGACTAGCGGAAATAATGAGCAGTTCTTC; CDR3 protein: CASSSWTSGNNEQFF
D gene: -; V gene: TRBV29-1; clone size: -; J gene: TRBJ1-1; CDR3 DNA: TGCAGCGGGGAACCGGGAAGACTAAAAGGAAGCACTGAAGCTTTCTTT; CDR3 protein: CSGEPGRLKGSTEAFF
D gene: -; V gene: TRBV19; clone size: -; J gene: TRBJ1-1; CDR3 DNA: TGTGCCAGTAGTATGACACAGCTGAACACTGAAGCTTTCTTT; CDR3 protein: CASSMTQLNTEAFF
D gene: TRBD1; V gene: TRBV24-1; clone size: -; J gene: TRBJ2-3; CDR3 DNA: TGTGCCACCAGTGATTCCACAGGGGGTGGGGCAGATACGCAGTATTTT; CDR3 protein: CATSDSTGGGADTQYF
D gene: TRBD2; V gene: TRBV2; clone size: -; J gene: TRBJ2-1; CDR3 DNA: TGTGCCAGCAGTGAAGCCGGCCTAGCGGGAGTGAATGAGCAGTTCTTC; CDR3 protein: CASSEAGLAGVNEQFF
D gene: -; V gene: TRBV7-9; clone size: once; J gene: TRBJ1-5; CDR3 DNA: TGTGCCAGCAGCTTAGCGCACGGGGATCAGCCCCAGCATTTT; CDR3 protein: CASSLAHGDQPQHF
D gene: -; V gene: TRBV11-2; clone size: few; J gene: TRBJ2-7; CDR3 DNA: TGTGCCAGCAGCTTAGAACGGGGAGGACCCTACGAGCAGTACTTC; CDR3 protein: CASSLERGGPYEQYF
D gene: -; V gene: TRBV6-1; clone size: -; J gene: TRBJ2-3; CDR3 DNA: TGTGCCAGCAGTGAACTCAGGGTCAATACGCAGTATTTT; CDR3 protein: CASSELRVNTQYF
D gene: -; V gene: TRBV30; clone size: -; J gene: TRBJ2-6; CDR3 DNA: TGTGCCTGGAGTGTACATTCATCTGGGGCCAACGTCCTGACTTTC; CDR3 protein: CAWSVHSSGANVLTF
D gene: -; V gene: TRBV5-1; clone size: -; J gene: TRBJ1-2; CDR3 DNA: TGCGCCAGCAGCTTGGAAGGCAGAGGCTATGGCTACACCTTC; CDR3 protein: CASSLEGRGYGYTF
D gene: TRBD2; V gene: TRBV7-2; clone size: -; J gene: TRBJ2-3; CDR3 DNA: TGTGCCAGCAGCTTAGGGATTAGCGGGAGGGCCACAGATACGCAGTATTTT; CDR3 protein: CASSLGISGRATDTQYF
D gene: -; V gene: TRBV28; clone size: -; J gene: TRBJ2-5; CDR3 DNA: TGTGCCAGCAGTTTGATAGCGGTACAAGAGACCCAGTACTTC; CDR3 protein: CASSLIAVQETQYF
D gene: TRBD1; V gene: TRBV5-5; clone size: -; J gene: TRBJ1-5; CDR3 DNA: TGTGCCAGCAGCTTGGGTTTGGGGGGGACAGGGGATCAGCCCCAGCATTTT; CDR3 protein: CASSLGLGGTGDQPQHF
D gene: TRBD2; V gene: TRBV28; clone size: -; J gene: TRBJ2-1; CDR3 DNA: TGTGCCAGCAGCACACTAGCGGCCTCCTACAATGAGCAGTTCTTC; CDR3 protein: CASSTLAASYNEQFF
D gene: TRBD1; V gene: TRBV27; clone size: -; J gene: TRBJ1-1; CDR3 DNA: TGTGCCAGCAGTTTACCTCCGGACAGGGGAACTGAAGCTTTCTTT; CDR3 protein: CASSLPPDRGTEAFF